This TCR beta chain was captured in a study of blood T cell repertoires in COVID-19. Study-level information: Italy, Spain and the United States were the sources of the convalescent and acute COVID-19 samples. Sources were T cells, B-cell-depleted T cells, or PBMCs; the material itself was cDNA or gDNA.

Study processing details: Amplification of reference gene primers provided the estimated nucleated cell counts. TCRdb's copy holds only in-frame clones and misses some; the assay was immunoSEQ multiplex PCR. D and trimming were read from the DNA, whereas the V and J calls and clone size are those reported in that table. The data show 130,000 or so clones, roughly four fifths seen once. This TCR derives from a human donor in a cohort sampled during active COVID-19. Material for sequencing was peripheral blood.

The CDR3 region has the DNA TGCGCCAGCAGCCTGGACAGTTACACTGAAGCTTTCTTT. Its protein product is CASSLDSYTEAFF. The chain joins TRBV5-1 to TRBJ1-1, with D possibly matching TRBD1 (6 bases). Trimming took off 4 bases at V and 3 bases at J, with 10 bases between the two ends. In germline, CDR1 is SGHRS, CDR2 YFSETQ. CDR3 size: 13 residues. Based on the CDR3 plus reference TRBV5-1 and TRBJ1-1, the full variable domain is KAGVTQTPRYLIKTRGQQVTLSCSPISGHRSVSWYQQTPGQGLQFLFEYFSETQRNKGNFPGRFSGRQFSNSRSEMNVSTLELGDSALYLCASSLDSYTEAFFGQGTRLTVV.